Each of the 27 T cell receptor beta chains below was sequenced from the same sample in a study of regulatory T cells in long-lasting Graves disease. CDR3-region Arm-PCR and iRepertoire HTBI primers produced the TCR beta libraries. Each CDR3 protein gets one entry after TCRdb re-called the multiplex PCR reads with MiXCR. There are under 500,000 distinct CDR3 sequences in the sample; around 20% occur only once, and about 8.3% lies in the top ten. This sample's time point: persistent/refractory GD, antithyroid drugs over 5 years with positive TRAb. The TCR library was made from RNA extracted from PBMCs. This sample comprised peripheral blood mononuclear cells (PBMCs), obtained when the disease was refractory, from a patient treated with antithyroid drugs. These receptors all come from a female donor with Graves disease.

This clonotype was seen at least ten times. The chain uses TRBV18 and TRBJ1-1; D possibly corresponds to TRBD1 (6 bases). V was clipped by 8 bases and J by 2 bases, with 12 bases between them. Germline V gene sequence: CDR1 KGHSH, CDR2 LQKENI. The CDR3 length is 13 residues. CDR3 DNA sequence: TGTGCCAGCACTCAGGGGCTTAACACTGAAGCTTTCTTT. The encoded protein is CASTQGLNTEAFF.

This clonotype has a count of ten or more. The chain links TRBV11-2 to TRBJ2-7, with D maybe TRBD2 (6 bases). Trimming shortened V by 6 bases and J by 2 bases, and 14 bases separated the two germline ends. Germline V CDR1 and CDR2: SGHAT, FQNNGV. There are 14 residues in the CDR3. The CDR3: CASSWVGGTYEQYF. CDR3 bases: TGTGCCAGCAGTTGGGTCGGAGGGACCTACGAGCAGTACTTC. Looking up the rest from reference TRBV11-2 and TRBJ2-7 gives the full variable domain: EAGVAQSPRYKIIEKRQSVAFWCNPISGHATLYWYQQILGQGPKLLIQFQNNGVVDDSQLPKDRFSAERLKGVDSTLKIQPAKLEDSAVYLCASSWVGGTYEQYFGPGTRLTVT.

This clonotype was counted at least ten times. This chain links TRBV11-2 with TRBJ2-5; D is perhaps TRBD1 or TRBD2 (5 bases each). Germline CDR1 SGHAT, CDR2 FQNNGV. The V and J ends lost 2 bases and 1 base respectively, with 11 bases between them. The CDR3 covers 15 residues. The CDR3 nucleotides are TGTGCCAGCAGCTTAAGGGGACGGTCCCAAGAGACCCAGTACTTC. Protein: CASSLRGRSQETQYF.

This clonotype was seen a handful of times. V and J are TRBV13 and TRBJ2-7; possibly TRBD2 for D (7 bases). Germline CDR1 reads PRHDT; CDR2 reads FYEKMQ (reference sequence). CDR3 length: 16 residues. With 3 bases removed from V and 2 bases from J, the gap between germline ends came to 17 bases. The CDR3 nucleotides are TGTGCCAGCAGCTTGGGGGGGGGCGGGACCACCTACGAGCAGTACTTC. It is translated as CASSLGGGGTTYEQYF.

This clonotype was detected many times. The genes are TRBV27 and TRBJ2-1; D might be TRBD1 (5 bases). The CDR3 is 14 amino acids. The V gene lost 4 bases and the J gene lost 1 base, with 8 bases spanning the gap. Germline assignment: CDR1 MNHEY and CDR2 SMNVEV (reference sequence). This CDR3 is CASSWTNSYNEQFF. CDR3 nucleotides: TGTGCCAGCAGTTGGACAAATTCCTACAATGAGCAGTTCTTC.

In this sample, this clonotype turned up a few times. The chain carries TRBV4-1 and TRBJ2-6; no clear D gene. Germline V gene lookup returns CDR1 MGHRA and CDR2 YSYEKL. This CDR3 contains 17 residues. The V gene lost 1 base and the J gene lost 0 bases, with 10 bases spanning the gap. CDR3 sequence (DNA): TGCGCCAGCAGCCAAGTTTCCCGGCTCTCTGGGGCCAACGTCCTGACTTTC. Protein product: CASSQVSRLSGANVLTF.

This clonotype was recorded many times. V gene TRBV27 combines with J gene TRBJ2-7; D is ambiguous. This CDR3 region has 13 residues. Germline V gives CDR1 MNHEY, CDR2 SMNVEV (reference sequence). V was trimmed by 5 bases and J by 4 bases, leaving 12 bases between them. CDR3 bases: TGTGCCAGCAGTCTAGTCCTTGGGTACGAGCAGTACTTC. It yields the protein CASSLVLGYEQYF.

Concerning this clonotype: Possible read error: a much larger clone is one base away. V usage is TRBV11-2 and J usage is TRBJ1-1; D is unclear. Germline CDR1 SGHAT, CDR2 FQNNGV. This CDR3 comprises 13 residues. The CDR3 DNA follows: TGTGCCGGCAGCGACCAGGTGAACACTGAAGCTTTCTTT. This sequence encodes CAGSDQVNTEAFF. Looking up the rest from reference TRBV11-2 and TRBJ1-1 gives the full variable domain: EAGVAQSPRYKIIEKRQSVAFWCNPISGHATLYWYQQILGQGPKLLIQFQNNGVVDDSQLPKDRFSAERLKGVDSTLKIQPAKLEDSAVYLCAGSDQVNTEAFFGQGTRLTVV.

This clonotype was recorded at least ten times. CDR3 residues: CASRALGQGGEQYF. CDR3 DNA sequence: TGTGCCAGCAGGGCCCTGGGGCAGGGAGGCGAGCAGTACTTC. This chain connects TRBV27 to TRBJ2-7; D may be TRBD2 (6 bases). The V end was cut by 6 bases, the J end by 6 bases, with 18 bases between. From germline, CDR1 is MNHEY and CDR2 SMNVEV (reference sequence). The CDR3 extends over 14 amino acids.

This clonotype was counted at least ten times. The genes are TRBV6-1 and TRBJ2-5; TRBD2 matches at 14 bases. Germline V lookup: CDR1 MNHNS, CDR2 SASEGT. V dropped 8 bases and J dropped 4; count of bases not matched to a gene: 6. This CDR3 has 15 amino acids. For the CDR3, the DNA is TGTGCCAGCGGAAGACTAGCGGGAGGGCGAGAGACCCAGTACTTC. Protein product: CASGRLAGGRETQYF.

The chain joins TRBV27 to TRBJ2-5; 7 bases agree with TRBD1. The J call may be in error: the DNA end matches TRBJ2-1 better. The CDR3 totals 15 residues. Per the germline V gene, CDR1 is MNHEY and CDR2 is SMNVEV (reference sequence). CDR3 amino acids: CASSGDSGFYNEQFF. The CDR3, as DNA: TGTGCCAGCAGTGGGGACAGTGGGTTTTACAATGAGCAGTTCTTC.

This clonotype was seen at least ten times. The chain employs TRBV2 and TRBJ1-6, with unresolved D. V was cut by 3 bases and J by 5 bases, with 11 bases left in between. This CDR3 comprises 15 residues. Germline CDR1 SNHLY, CDR2 FYNNEI. CDR3 DNA: TGTGCCAGCAGTGACGGACCGATCAATAATTCACCCCTCCACTTT. Its translation is CASSDGPINNSPLHF.

Worth noting for this clonotype: As the CDR3 is not closed by the conserved phenylalanine or tryptophan, this likely results from a read error. The chain carries TRBV5-6 and TRBJ2-6; D is possibly TRBD1 (5 bases). The CDR3 has 17 amino acids. Deletions cut 2 bases from V and 0 bases from J, with 12 bases between. Germline CDR1 is SGHDT and CDR2 is YYEEEE. DNA for the CDR3: TGTGCCAGCAGCTTTTGGACATGGAACTCTGGGGCCAACGTCCTGACTCTC. As protein: CASSFWTWNSGANVLTL.

As DNA, the CDR3 is TGTGCCAGCAGCTTATTTAGGGGTGGGGAGACCCAGTACTTC. Its protein product is CASSLFRGGETQYF. V and J are TRBV7-9 and TRBJ2-5; weak D call: TRBD1 (5 bases). Trimming removed 2 bases from V and 5 bases from J, with 12 bases in between. Per the germline V gene, CDR1 is SEHNR and CDR2 is FQNEAQ (reference sequence). This CDR3 is built from 14 residues.

As concerns this clonotype: This may be a read error: a much more frequent sequence differs by one nucleotide. Since the CDR3 does not end with the conserved phenylalanine or tryptophan, this likely comes from a read error. The V gene is TRBV6-1, the J gene TRBJ1-1; the D is unclear. Trimming shortened V by 8 bases and J by 2 bases, and 6 bases separated the two germline ends. Germline CDR1 reads MNHNS; CDR2 reads SASEGT. The CDR3 consists of 11 residues. CDR3 DNA sequence: TGTGCCAGCTTTGATAACACTGAAGCTTTCCTT. Translated, it gives CASFDNTEAFL.

In this sample, this clonotype turned up a few times. Here the CDR3 DNA reads TGCGCCAGCAGCCAAGATATAAGGGAAAACTATGGCTACACCTTC. It encodes CASSQDIRENYGYTF. The chain uses TRBV4-1 and TRBJ1-2, with D unresolved. V shed 0 bases and J shed 2 bases, with 10 bases lying between them. The CDR3 has 15 amino acids. Germline V gives CDR1 MGHRA, CDR2 YSYEKL.

This clonotype was recorded at least ten times. J is TRBJ2-7 and V is TRBV6-1; unclear D gene. The CDR3 is 13 amino acids. CDR1 is MNHNS and CDR2 is SASEGT in the germline V gene. V gave up 6 bases and J gave up 7 bases, with 16 bases separating them. The CDR3 sequence is CASSSGLREEQYF. CDR3 coding DNA: TGTGCCAGCAGCTCGGGCCTTCGTGAGGAGCAGTACTTC.

The V gene is TRBV9, the J gene TRBJ1-1; D remains unclear. This CDR3 has 12 amino acids. The V end was cut by 4 bases, the J end by 7 bases, with 11 bases between. CDR1 is SGDLS, CDR2 YYNGEE, per germline. The CDR3, as DNA: TGTGCCAGCAGCCTCGCGGACGGTGAAGCTTTCTTT. This encodes CASSLADGEAFF.

This clonotype was picked up a small number of times. This CDR3 reads CAHARSMANTGELFF. DNA of the CDR3: TGTGCCCACGCCCGGAGCATGGCGAACACCGGGGAGCTGTTTTTT. V usage is TRBV10-3 and J usage is TRBJ2-2; D ambiguous. Per germline, CDR1 ENHRY and CDR2 SYGVKD. Trimming shortened V by 11 bases and J by 0 bases, and 16 bases separated the two germline ends. The CDR3 has 15 residues.

This clonotype was counted many times. The chain combines TRBV27 with TRBJ2-5, with D uncertain. CDR3 length: 12 amino acids. Germline loops: CDR1 MNHEY, CDR2 SMNVEV (reference sequence). V lost 6 bases and J 4 bases, leaving 9 bases between the germline ends. The CDR3, as DNA: TGTGCCAGCAGCCCAGACCGAGAGACCCAGTACTTC. Translated: CASSPDRETQYF.

This clonotype was recorded many times. The chain links TRBV6-1 to TRBJ1-1, with D uncertain. The CDR3 is 15 residues long. V was pared by 2 bases and J by 3 bases, with 13 bases between. Germline CDR1 MNHNS, CDR2 SASEGT. CDR3 in DNA: TGTGCCAGCAGTGAAATGTTGGGTATGGACACTGAAGCTTTCTTT. Translating it yields CASSEMLGMDTEAFF.

This clonotype has a count of ten or more. The rearrangement links TRBV7-2 to TRBJ2-7; TRBD2 aligns across 8 bases. Trimming at V came to 4 bases and at J to 6 bases, leaving 5 bases not matched to a gene. This CDR3 region has 13 residues. Germline loops: CDR1 SGHTA, CDR2 FQGNSA. Here the CDR3 reads CASSSTRGGEQYF. The CDR3 DNA follows: TGTGCCAGCAGCTCCACCCGGGGGGGCGAGCAGTACTTC.

The table lists this clonotype with a few counts. The V call is TRBV15, the J call TRBJ1-6; D ambiguous. V lost 1 base and J 9 bases, leaving 10 bases between the germline ends. This CDR3 contains 14 residues. Germline loops: CDR1 LNHNV, CDR2 YYDKDF (reference sequence). The CDR3 sequence: CATSRGSSGSPLHF. The CDR3 DNA sequence: TGTGCCACCAGCAGAGGGTCATCGGGTTCACCCCTCCACTTT.

The rearrangement uses TRBV9 and TRBJ2-5, with 7 bases fitting TRBD2. CDR1 is SGDLS and CDR2 is YYNGEE in the germline V gene. J lost 5 bases, V lost 0 bases, and 10 bases had no gene match. The CDR3 runs to 16 residues. This chain's CDR3 is CASSVAARGGMETQYF. The CDR3 nucleotides are TGTGCCAGCAGCGTAGCGGCGCGGGGAGGGATGGAGACCCAGTACTTC.

The rearrangement uses TRBV24-1 and TRBJ2-4; D gene ambiguous. Germline V gene sequence: CDR1 KGHDR, CDR2 SFDVKD. CDR3 size: 15 residues. Trimming removed 2 bases at V and 0 bases at J, with 7 bases between. The CDR3 bases are TGTGCCACCAGTGATTCCCGGCAAGCCAAAAACATTCAGTACTTC. Encoded protein: CATSDSRQAKNIQYF.

The sample holds many counts of this clonotype. The chain uses TRBV28 and TRBJ2-2; D is tentatively TRBD1 or TRBD2 (6 bases each). V was pared by 6 bases and J by 1 base, with 12 bases between. Germline values: CDR1 MDHEN, CDR2 SYDVKM. CDR3 size: 15 residues. This CDR3 reads CASSSRGGNTGELFF. CDR3 in DNA: TGTGCCAGCAGCTCCAGGGGAGGGAACACCGGGGAGCTGTTTTTT.

This clonotype was found a few times. The chain combines TRBV28 with TRBJ1-5; D remains ambiguous. This CDR3 is built from 11 residues. V shed 5 bases and J shed 9 bases, with 8 bases lying between them. Germline V lookup: CDR1 MDHEN, CDR2 SYDVKM. The CDR3 is CASSPRGPQHF. DNA of the CDR3: TGTGCCAGCAGTCCCCGGGGGCCCCAGCATTTT.